These 20 T cell receptor beta chains were sequenced from one sample in a study of regulatory T cells in long-lasting Graves disease. CDR3-region Arm-PCR and iRepertoire HTBI primers produced the TCR beta libraries. TCRdb reanalysed the multiplex PCR reads using MiXCR and keeps one entry per CDR3 protein. This table holds hundreds of thousands of distinct CDR3 sequences, roughly 16% found once. The time point was: newly diagnosed GD, antithyroid drugs for less than 3 months. Construction of the TCR library relied on RNA isolated from PBMCs. These data were likewise used in another study, on T cells in Graves' hyperthyroidism and ophthalmopathy.

The material was peripheral blood mononuclear cells (PBMCs), obtained at new diagnosis, from a patient treated with antithyroid drugs. These receptors were collected from a man between 18 and 29 years old with Graves disease.

This clonotype came up a few times. The J gene is TRBJ2-7, the V gene TRBV2; D gene unclear. V was clipped by 3 bases and J by 7 bases, with 4 bases between them. CDR3 length: 10 amino acids. Looked up from germline, CDR1 is SNHLY and CDR2 is FYNNEI. Here the CDR3 DNA reads TGTGCCAGCAGTGAGTTTGAGCAGTACTTC. The encoded protein is CASSEFEQYF.

About this clonotype: A read error is possible here, since a much larger clone lies one base away. The rearrangement uses TRBV6-2 or TRBV6-3 and TRBJ1-1; D unresolved. The CDR3 covers 15 residues. V shed 7 bases and J shed 4 bases, with 19 bases lying between them. CDR1 is MNHEY, CDR2 SVGEGT, per germline. CDR3 amino acids: CASTLVTYQTTEAFF. The CDR3 DNA sequence: TGTGCCAGCACCCTTGTTACCTATCAGACCACTGAAGCTTTCTTT.

This clonotype was recorded at least ten times. V usage is TRBV29-1 and J usage is TRBJ2-1; TRBD2 matches at 9 bases. This CDR3 contains 14 residues. Trimming cost V 7 bases and J 2 bases; bases outside gene matches: 6. Per germline, CDR1 SQVTM and CDR2 ANQGSEA. The CDR3 sequence: CSARGRGTYNEQFF. CDR3 nucleotide sequence: TGCAGCGCCCGCGGGAGGGGGACCTACAATGAGCAGTTCTTC.

This clonotype was detected a few times. No conserved phenylalanine or tryptophan ends this CDR3, so it is likely a read error. V usage is TRBV20-1 and J usage is TRBJ2-1; 14 nucleotides match TRBD2. The V segment lost 2 bases and the J segment 9 bases; nucleotides outside the gene matches: 9. The CDR3 totals 16 residues. Looked up from germline, CDR1 is DFQATT and CDR2 is SNEGSKA (reference sequence). This CDR3 reads CSARKPTSGRASEQFL. DNA of the CDR3: TGCAGTGCTAGAAAACCGACTAGCGGGAGGGCCAGTGAGCAGTTCCTC.

This clonotype was observed at least ten times. The chain combines TRBV20-1 with TRBJ2-3; D not certain. The length of the CDR3 is 14 residues. The germline V gene encodes CDR1 DFQATT and CDR2 SNEGSKA (reference sequence). V lost 2 bases and J 9 bases, leaving 18 bases between the germline ends. The CDR3 DNA reads TGCAGTGCTAGATCCTCGCCCGGCCCGTGGACGCAGTATTTT. Protein: CSARSSPGPWTQYF.

This clonotype was observed a handful of times. The chain has TRBV7-3 and TRBJ2-7, with unresolved D. The CDR3 runs to 14 residues. Trimming stripped 2 bases from V and 2 bases from J, with 10 bases between. Germline CDR1 and CDR2: SGHTA and FQGTGA. The CDR3 DNA reads TGTGCCAGCAGCTTATTCCCAGGTACCTACGAGCAGTACTTC. Residues: CASSLFPGTYEQYF.

This clonotype was counted a few times. V is TRBV5-1 and J is TRBJ2-5; D is perhaps TRBD1 (5 bases). Germline V gene lookup returns CDR1 SGHRS and CDR2 YFSETQ. Trimming cost V 0 bases and J 5 bases, with 14 bases left between them. The CDR3 loop spans 15 amino acids. CDR3 sequence (DNA): TGCGCCAGCAGCTTGGGAACGCAGGCAGGGGAGACCCAGTACTTC. This gives the protein CASSLGTQAGETQYF.

J is TRBJ2-3 and V is TRBV7-3; 7 bases are a match to TRBD2. With V trimmed by 5 bases and J by 4 bases, 15 bases remained unmatched. Per germline, CDR1 SGHTA and CDR2 FQGTGA. The CDR3 is 17 residues long. The CDR3 spells CASSLYETGLGSDTQYF. The CDR3 DNA follows: TGTGCCAGCAGCCTCTATGAAACCGGACTAGGCTCAGATACGCAGTATTTT.

This clonotype was found many times. The chain employs TRBV12-3 or TRBV12-4 and TRBJ1-2, with TRBD1 matching 9 bases. The CDR3 totals 14 residues. Trimming cost V 5 bases and J 4 bases; bases outside gene matches: 5. The CDR3 region has the DNA TGTGCCAGCAGTCGACAGGGGGATGGCTATGGCTACACCTTC. Protein sequence: CASSRQGDGYGYTF.

This clonotype was seen only once. The chain uses TRBV2 and TRBJ2-3; TRBD1 matches at 7 bases. Trimming cost V 4 bases and J 2 bases; bases outside gene matches: 3. The CDR3 is made up of 14 amino acids. CDR1 is SNHLY and CDR2 is FYNNEI in the germline V gene. CDR3 sequence (DNA): TGTGCCAGCAGTGTACAGGGGATCACAGATACGCAGTATTTT. Translated: CASSVQGITDTQYF.

The chain links TRBV28 to TRBJ2-3; 7 positions agree with TRBD1. CDR1 and CDR2 from the germline V gene are MDHEN and SYDVKM. This CDR3 has 16 residues. The V gene end was trimmed by 4 bases and the J gene end by 2 bases; junction bases not matched to a gene: 9. CDR3 in DNA: TGTGCCAGCAGTTCCTCCGGGACAGCGATCACAGATACGCAGTATTTT. This encodes CASSSSGTAITDTQYF.

This clonotype was counted many times. The rearrangement links TRBV29-1 to TRBJ2-7; 7 bases agree with TRBD2. The trim removed 4 bases at V and 0 bases at J, leaving 3 bases unmatched. The CDR3 totals 13 residues. Germline lookup yields CDR1 SQVTM and CDR2 ANQGSEA. This chain's CDR3 is CSVVGGTSYEQYF. In DNA, the CDR3 is TGCAGCGTTGTGGGGGGGACCTCCTACGAGCAGTACTTC.

The chain recombines TRBV19 with TRBJ2-5, with D perhaps matching TRBD1 or TRBD2 (5 bases each). This CDR3 has 15 amino acids. V was trimmed by 2 bases and J by 5 bases, leaving 15 bases between them. CDR1 is LNHDA and CDR2 is SQIVND in the germline V gene (reference sequence). The CDR3 coding sequence is TGTGCCAGTAGTATATTCGCCCGGGGCCAGGAGACCCAGTACTTC. Encoded protein: CASSIFARGQETQYF.

The sample holds many counts of this clonotype. The V and J genes are TRBV11-2 and TRBJ1-1; D is uncertain. CDR1 and CDR2 from the germline V gene are SGHAT and FQNNGV. The CDR3 runs 15 residues. V lost 2 bases and J 4 bases, leaving 14 bases between the germline ends. The chain's CDR3 is CASSLLGTMGTEAFF. The CDR3 region has the DNA TGTGCCAGCAGCTTATTGGGTACGATGGGCACTGAAGCTTTCTTT.

This clonotype was observed a few times. The J gene is TRBJ2-5, the V gene TRBV5-1; D might be TRBD2 (5 bases). The CDR3 runs to 15 residues. Trimming took off 3 bases at V and 0 bases at J, with 12 bases between the two ends. Germline-derived CDR1 and CDR2 are SGHRS and YFSETQ. The CDR3 coding sequence is TGCGCCAGCAGCTCCCACGGCGGGTACCAAGAGACCCAGTACTTC. It is translated as CASSSHGGYQETQYF.

The table lists this clonotype with many counts. The chain links TRBV18 to TRBJ2-5; 7 bases are shared with TRBD2. CDR1 and CDR2 from the germline V gene are KGHSH and LQKENI. The J segment lost 4 bases and the V segment lost 6 bases, leaving 8 bases of the junction unmatched. This CDR3 is built from 14 residues. The CDR3 region is CASSHPGLGETQYF. The CDR3 region has the DNA TGTGCCAGCTCCCACCCCGGACTAGGAGAGACCCAGTACTTC.

The rearrangement joins TRBV2 to TRBJ1-1, with a tentative D call TRBD1 (6 bases). The germline V gene has CDR1 SNHLY and CDR2 FYNNEI. This CDR3 comprises 14 residues. The V end lost 7 bases, the J end lost 4 bases, and 16 bases lay between the germline ends. CDR3 sequence: CASTGTGRVTEAFF. The CDR3 bases are TGTGCCAGCACTGGAACAGGGAGGGTCACTGAAGCTTTCTTT.

This clonotype was recorded at least ten times. The chain couples TRBV12-3 or TRBV12-4 to TRBJ2-3, with TRBD1 as a possible D gene (5 bases). This CDR3 spans 12 amino acids. With 6 bases removed from V and 5 bases from J, the gap between germline ends came to 9 bases. CDR3 region: CASSLRGDTQYF. CDR3 DNA sequence: TGTGCCAGCAGCTTAAGGGGAGATACGCAGTATTTT.

J is TRBJ1-4 and V is TRBV2; possible D gene TRBD1, 5 bases. Germline V gene lookup returns CDR1 SNHLY and CDR2 FYNNEI. The CDR3 is made up of 14 amino acids. Trimming pared 7 bases from V and 6 bases from J, leaving 15 bases between. In DNA form, the CDR3 reads TGTGCCAGCACATGGGGCGCACGGGATGAAAAACTGTTTTTT. Translating gives CASTWGARDEKLFF.

This clonotype was seen a handful of times. The chain uses TRBV3-1 and TRBJ1-1; a weak D match, TRBD1 (5 bases). V lost 4 bases and J 0 bases, leaving 15 bases between the germline ends. The CDR3 sequence is 16 residues long. CDR1 and CDR2 (germline): LGHDT, YNNKEL (reference sequence). In DNA form, the CDR3 reads TGTGCCAGCAGCCGCCCCGCAGGGCCACTGAACACTGAAGCTTTCTTT. It yields the protein CASSRPAGPLNTEAFF.